This T cell receptor (beta chain) was sequenced for a study of blood T cell repertoires in COVID-19 (dated by TCRdb to about 2020). For the wider study: Samples from collaborators originated in the United States, Italy and Spain and spanned both the acute and convalescent phases of COVID-19. A de-identified subject ID, COVID-19 status, age in years and sex were almost always included in the sample metadata. The repertoires were released in a freely available public database meant as a resource for research on the immune response to SARS-CoV-2. Subjects who had been exposed to COVID-19, were actively infected with it, or had recovered from it provided the deeply sampled blood TCRbeta repertoires that made up the dataset. HLA class I and class II types, where available, came from metadata supplied by the sample provider rather than from assay-based typing. The prospective study material was composed of cDNA or gDNA derived from T cells, B-cell-depleted T cells, or PBMCs. The samples were drawn from two sources: the first 160 participants of the ongoing ImmuneRACE study, and 950 to 1,500 subjects contributed by 6 global collaborators.

Broad study findings and their caveats: How much clinical and demographic metadata was included differed by source and by participant, and the metadata was provided uncurated.

The germline V gene (reference sequence) specifies DFQATT as CDR1 and SNEGSKA as CDR2. The CDR3 contains 11 residues, cysteine and phenylalanine counted. Just CDR3 DNA is preserved here, 33 bases in frame from base 1. Trimming takes 6 bases from V and 12 bases from J, and the germline ends sit 18 bases apart. A word on this clone: Its cognate antigen has yet to be identified. The input lacks base qualities; no much larger clone sits a single base away.

Each collaborating institution followed its own protocols to collect whole blood in K2EDTA tubes. For TCRbeta analysis, collaborator samples were shipped as frozen whole blood, as isolated PBMCs, or as DNA extracted from either sample type. TCRbeta CDR3 regions were amplified from genomic DNA using the immunoSEQ Assay, a bias-controlled multiplex PCR. For the original study's pipeline: The number of nucleated cells in each sample was estimated from the amplification of reference gene primers within the assay. To quantify the absolute abundance of each unique TCRbeta CDR3 rearrangement, sequence reads were collapsed and filtered. For each sample, productive Simpson clonality was calculated by taking the square root of Simpson's diversity index across productive rearrangements. TCRdb limited this immuneACCESS table to in-frame rearrangements with V and J called. A share of clones is missing; checked studies link under half to unresolved V genes, and the rest is unexplained. That table is the source of V, J and clone size, and D and trimming were worked out from the DNA. The sample table lists more than 15,000 clones, approximately 86% of them with a count of one. The ten largest clonotypes hold roughly 52% of the sample.

The chain was built from TRBV20-1 and TRBJ2-7, with no confident D gene call. This receptor was taken from a man aged 60 to 75 with acute or convalescent COVID-19. Sequencing was performed on peripheral blood. The nucleotides read TGCAGTGCCAAGGAGACCCCGGTTGTGTACTTC. Translated, this is CSAKETPVVYF.